This T cell receptor beta chain was sequenced for a study of blood T cell repertoires in COVID-19. Assay used: immunoSEQ multiplex PCR; TCRdb lists only in-frame clones, some missing. The data contain fewer than 400,000 clones, 75% to 90% of them singletons. V lost 3 bases and J 0 bases, leaving 15 bases between the germline ends. Germline V gene lookup returns CDR1 MGHRA and CDR2 YSYEKL. CDR3 length: 17 amino acids. Shortly before study entry, within 2 weeks, exposed participants had met a COVID-19 case. The TCR originated in a woman under 40 who had been exposed to COVID-19. V gene TRBV4-1 combines with J gene TRBJ2-1; perhaps TRBD2 as D (6 bases). The sequenced material came from PBMCs or T cells enriched from blood (not recorded which). In nucleotides, the CDR3 is TGCGCCAGCAGCCATGGGAGCGGGTACAGCTCCTACAATGAGCAGTTCTTC. Translating gives CASSHGSGYSSYNEQFF.